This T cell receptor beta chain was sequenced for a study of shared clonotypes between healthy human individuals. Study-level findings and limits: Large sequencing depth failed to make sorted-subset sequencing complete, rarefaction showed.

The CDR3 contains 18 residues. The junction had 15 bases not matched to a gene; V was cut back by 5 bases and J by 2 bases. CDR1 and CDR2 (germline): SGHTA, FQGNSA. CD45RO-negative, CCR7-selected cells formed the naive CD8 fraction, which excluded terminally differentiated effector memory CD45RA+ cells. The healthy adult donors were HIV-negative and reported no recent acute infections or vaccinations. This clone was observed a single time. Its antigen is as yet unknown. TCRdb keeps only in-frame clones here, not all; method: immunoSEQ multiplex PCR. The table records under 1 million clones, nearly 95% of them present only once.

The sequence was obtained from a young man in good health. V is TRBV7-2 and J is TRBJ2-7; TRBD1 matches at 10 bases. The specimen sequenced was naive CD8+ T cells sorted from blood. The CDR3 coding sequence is TGTGCCAGCAGCAGCGCGGCGACAGGGACAGGGGTACCCTACGAGCAGTACTTC. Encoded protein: CASSSAATGTGVPYEQYF.